This T cell receptor (beta chain) came from a study of blood T cell repertoires in COVID-19. Participants spanned ages about 18 to 100 years and resided in 20 to 30 US areas. Libraries were prepared by immunoSEQ multiplex PCR; TCRdb keeps only in-frame clonotypes and omits some of them. The data show fewer than 500,000 clones, 85% to 90% seen once. This clone was recorded once. CDR1 and CDR2 (germline): SGHDT, YYEEEE. The CDR3 extends over 15 amino acids. The trim removed 4 bases at V and 2 bases at J, leaving 7 bases unmatched. V is TRBV5-6 and J is TRBJ2-7; 9 bases align to TRBD2. This TCR came from a man younger than 45 who had recovered from COVID-19. The sequenced sample consisted of PBMCs or T cells enriched from blood (not recorded which). Written as DNA, the CDR3 is TGTGCCAGCAGCCGTAGCGGGAGTAAACCCTACGAGCAGTACTTC. It translates to CASSRSGSKPYEQYF.